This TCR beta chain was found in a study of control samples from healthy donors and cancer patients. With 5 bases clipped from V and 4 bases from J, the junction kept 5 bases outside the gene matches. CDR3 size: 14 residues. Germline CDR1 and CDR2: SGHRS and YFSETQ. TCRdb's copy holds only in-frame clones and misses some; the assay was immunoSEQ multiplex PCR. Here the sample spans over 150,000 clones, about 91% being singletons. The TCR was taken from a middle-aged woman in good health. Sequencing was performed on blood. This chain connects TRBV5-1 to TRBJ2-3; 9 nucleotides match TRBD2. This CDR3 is CASSSGGGADTQYF. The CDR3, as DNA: TGCGCCAGCAGTTCTGGCGGGGGGGCAGATACGCAGTATTTT.